These 29 T cell receptor beta chains share one sample of origin, sequenced in a study of T cell responses to AZD1222 COVID-19 vaccine. TCRdb's copy holds only in-frame clones and misses some; the assay was immunoSEQ multiplex PCR. The profile covers 110,000 or so clones, with 88% appearing a single time and 3.5% taken by the ten largest. Sequenced here: peripheral blood, sampled 28 days after the second AZD1222 dose. The receptors originated from an adult who received the AZD1222 COVID-19 vaccine.

The chain links TRBV10-3 to TRBJ1-2; possible D gene TRBD1, 6 bases. V lost 5 bases, J lost 6 bases, and 10 bases lay in between. Germline V CDR1 and CDR2: ENHRY, SYGVKD. The length of the CDR3 is 12 residues. CDR3 sequence (DNA): TGTGCCATCAGTCAGGGGACTCATGGCTACACCTTC. Protein product: CAISQGTHGYTF.

The chain combines TRBV7-2 with TRBJ2-7; TRBD1 might be the D (8 bases). Trimming shortened V by 5 bases and J by 3 bases, and 14 bases separated the two germline ends. Germline assignment: CDR1 SGHTA and CDR2 FQGNSA. The CDR3 is 14 amino acids. DNA for the CDR3: TGTGCCAGCAGCGAACAGGGGGGGGACTACGAGCAGTACTTC. This encodes CASSEQGGDYEQYF.

The chain links TRBV30 to TRBJ2-3; the match to TRBD2 covers 12 bases. Trimming at V came to 0 bases and at J to 6 bases, leaving 4 bases not matched to a gene. This CDR3 contains 15 residues. Germline V gene data show CDR1 as GTSNPN and CDR2 as SVGIG (reference sequence). CDR3 in amino acids: CAWSVNLAGGDTQYF. CDR3 in DNA: TGTGCCTGGAGTGTAAACCTAGCGGGAGGGGATACGCAGTATTTT.

This clone has only one observation. Here the CDR3 reads CAQTEGGRGNTEAFF. CDR3 nucleotide sequence: TGTGCCCAGACCGAAGGGGGCAGGGGGAACACTGAAGCTTTCTTT. The rearrangement uses TRBV30 and TRBJ1-1, with 7 bases that match TRBD1. The CDR3 extends over 15 amino acids. After removal of 8 bases from V and 1 base from J, the junction contained 13 bases not matched to a gene. Germline values: CDR1 GTSNPN, CDR2 SVGIG (reference sequence). Together with reference TRBV30 and TRBJ1-1, the CDR3 gives the full variable domain: SQTIHQWPATLVQPVGSPLSLECTVEGTSNPNLYWYRQAAGRGLQLLFYSVGIGQISSEVPQNLSASRPQDRQFILSSKKLLLSDSGFYLCAQTEGGRGNTEAFFGQGTRLTVV.

This clone was seen only a few times. V and J are TRBV19 and TRBJ2-1; D uncertain. In germline, CDR1 is LNHDA, CDR2 SQIVND (reference sequence). The V gene lost 6 bases and the J gene lost 5 bases, with 8 bases spanning the gap. This CDR3 has 12 residues. DNA of the CDR3: TGTGCCAGTAGCGCTGAGGACAATGAGCAGTTCTTC. It is translated as CASSAEDNEQFF.

The genes are TRBV5-6 and TRBJ1-1; D is possibly TRBD1 (6 bases). The CDR3 extends over 13 amino acids. Germline V CDR1 and CDR2: SGHDT, YYEEEE. Trimming left V 0 bases short and J 6 bases short, with 9 bases between. The CDR3 DNA reads as TGTGCCAGCAGCTTGGCAGGGGTCCCTGAAGCTTTCTTT. This gives the protein CASSLAGVPEAFF.

The chain combines TRBV6-1 with TRBJ1-3; tentatively, D is TRBD1 (6 bases). The CDR3 has 16 residues. V was clipped by 4 bases and J by 3 bases, with 16 bases between them. CDR1 and CDR2 from the germline V gene are MNHNS and SASEGT. CDR3 sequence reads: CASSGPDSVIGNTIYF. The CDR3 DNA follows: TGTGCCAGCAGTGGACCGGACAGCGTAATTGGAAACACCATATATTTT.

This chain joins TRBV27 and TRBJ2-2; no definite D call. V dropped 3 bases and J dropped 8 bases, with 7 bases sitting between them. This CDR3 spans 12 amino acids. Germline values: CDR1 MNHEY, CDR2 SMNVEV (reference sequence). The CDR3 DNA reads as TGTGCCAGCAGTTTTTCCCTGGGGGAGCTGTTTTTT. Its protein is CASSFSLGELFF.

The CDR3 here is CASGVRGTDTQYF. The DNA for the CDR3 is TGCGCCAGCGGGGTACGGGGCACAGATACGCAGTATTTT. The chain links TRBV5-1 to TRBJ2-3; D uncertain. Germline-derived CDR1 and CDR2 are SGHRS and YFSETQ. The V gene lost 7 bases and the J gene lost 1 base, with 10 bases spanning the gap. The CDR3 consists of 13 residues.

This clone was picked up one time. This chain connects TRBV28 to TRBJ1-5, with D hard to call. Between the trimmed V and J ends, which lost 1 base and 7 bases, there was a span of 11 bases. This CDR3 has 14 residues. Per germline, CDR1 MDHEN and CDR2 SYDVKM. DNA for the CDR3: TGTGCCAGCAGTTTATTCGCGGGGAGCCAGCCCCAGCATTTT. It specifies CASSLFAGSQPQHF.

This rearrangement joins TRBV30 to TRBJ2-7; D is uncertain. Trimming removed 4 bases at V and 6 bases at J, with 19 bases between. Germline-derived CDR1 and CDR2 are GTSNPN and SVGIG (reference sequence). This CDR3 is built from 14 residues. For the CDR3, the DNA is TGTGCCTGGACTCAGGTGGGCTCTTCGGGCGAGCAGTACTTC. Its protein is CAWTQVGSSGEQYF.

V is TRBV5-1 and J is TRBJ1-2, with D uncertain. The germline V gene encodes CDR1 SGHRS and CDR2 YFSETQ. There are 12 residues in the CDR3. Deletions cut 5 bases from V and 0 bases from J, with 5 bases between. The CDR3 sequence: CASRGANYGYTF. CDR3 nucleotide sequence: TGCGCCAGCAGAGGCGCTAACTATGGCTACACCTTC.

V and J are TRBV27 and TRBJ2-1, with 10 bases lining up with TRBD2. J lost 5 bases, V lost 5 bases, and 9 bases had no gene match. In germline, CDR1 is MNHEY, CDR2 SMNVEV (reference sequence). The CDR3 runs to 16 residues. The CDR3 protein is CASSPVRTSGNNEQFF. The CDR3 nucleotides read TGTGCCAGCAGTCCTGTCCGGACTAGCGGAAACAATGAGCAGTTCTTC.

V is TRBV5-1 and J is TRBJ2-7; 14 nucleotides agree with TRBD2. The V gene's germline CDR1 is SGHRS and CDR2 YFSETQ. CDR3 length: 18 residues. Trimming took 0 bases from V and 0 from J; bases not matched to a gene: 5. CDR3 sequence (DNA): TGCGCCAGCAGCTTGGTTCGACTAGCGGGGGGGAGCTCCTACGAGCAGTACTTC. The encoded protein is CASSLVRLAGGSSYEQYF.

J is TRBJ2-7 and V is TRBV18; possible D gene TRBD1, 6 bases. V was cut by 6 bases and J by 2 bases, with 17 bases left in between. The CDR3 contains 15 residues. Looked up from germline, CDR1 is KGHSH and CDR2 is LQKENI. The CDR3 nucleotides are TGTGCCAGCTCCCAGAGTGACAGGAGGACCTACGAGCAGTACTTC. Its translation: CASSQSDRRTYEQYF.

The gene calls are TRBV5-1 and TRBJ2-3, with 16 bases fitting TRBD2. Germline lookup yields CDR1 SGHRS and CDR2 YFSETQ. This CDR3 has 19 amino acids. V dropped 0 bases and J dropped 3; count of bases not matched to a gene: 7. The CDR3 coding sequence is TGCGCCAGCAGCTTGGCCGGGACTAGCGGGGGGGTGCGTACAGATACGCAGTATTTT. This sequence encodes CASSLAGTSGGVRTDTQYF.

This clone was seen only a few times. The chain combines TRBV5-1 with TRBJ1-5; weak D call: TRBD1 (5 bases). Per germline, CDR1 SGHRS and CDR2 YFSETQ. V lost 0 bases, J lost 7 bases, and 14 bases lay in between. The CDR3 contains 15 residues. The CDR3 sequence is CASSLESGKIQPQHF. Written as DNA, the CDR3 is TGCGCCAGCAGCTTGGAGTCAGGGAAAATCCAGCCCCAGCATTTT.

Only one count was recorded for this clone. The rearrangement uses TRBV10-3 and TRBJ1-1; TRBD1 might be the D (5 bases). V was cut by 6 bases and J by 1 base, with 12 bases left in between. This CDR3 is 14 amino acids long. Germline-derived CDR1 and CDR2 are ENHRY and SYGVKD. Written as DNA, the CDR3 is TGTGCCATCAGGGAAGGGACGGCGAACACTGAAGCTTTCTTT. Its protein product is CAIREGTANTEAFF.

This clone has only one observation. The chain couples TRBV5-3 to TRBJ2-7; D is perhaps TRBD2 (6 bases). TRBV5-3 is filed as an ORF, its function uncertain. Trimming took 4 bases from V and 0 from J, leaving 14 bases between them. This CDR3 comprises 15 residues. The CDR3 DNA sequence: TGTGCCAGAAGCCCCGAGCGGGTCGCCTCCTACGAGCAGTACTTC. Amino acid sequence: CARSPERVASYEQYF.

The chain couples TRBV30 to TRBJ2-2, with 9 bases lining up with TRBD1. The CDR3 is 13 residues long. Germline-derived CDR1 and CDR2 are GTSNPN and SVGIG (reference sequence). V lost 5 bases, J lost 5 bases, and 3 bases stayed unmatched. CDR3 sequence reads: CAWWTGVTGELFF. The DNA for the CDR3 is TGTGCCTGGTGGACAGGGGTGACCGGGGAGCTGTTTTTT.

DNA of the CDR3: TGTGCCAGTAGTATATCATCCTTCCCTTACAATGAGCAGTTCTTC. It encodes CASSISSFPYNEQFF. This rearrangement joins TRBV19 to TRBJ2-1; no definite D call. Between the trimmed V and J ends, which lost 2 bases and 4 bases, there was a span of 12 bases. Germline V gives CDR1 LNHDA, CDR2 SQIVND (reference sequence). The CDR3 is made up of 15 amino acids.

This sequence joins TRBV27 and TRBJ1-5; D remains unclear. Germline CDR1 and CDR2: MNHEY and SMNVEV (reference sequence). The V and J ends lost 0 bases and 0 bases respectively, with 12 bases between them. The CDR3 has 17 residues. CDR3 protein: CASSLSTQTISNQPQHF. The CDR3 nucleotides are TGTGCCAGCAGTTTATCGACCCAGACTATTAGCAATCAGCCCCAGCATTTT.

A note on this clone: Other nucleotide sequences in the sample specify the same CDR3. The V and J genes are TRBV7-2 and TRBJ1-3, with D perhaps matching TRBD1 (5 bases). The CDR3 sequence is 14 residues long. Germline V lookup: CDR1 SGHTA, CDR2 FQGNSA. V lost 3 bases and J 4 bases, leaving 10 bases between the germline ends. Here the CDR3 reads CASSLGGAGNTIYF. CDR3 sequence (DNA): TGTGCCAGCAGCTTGGGCGGGGCAGGAAACACCATATATTTT.

This clone was found once. V usage is TRBV5-4 and J usage is TRBJ2-1; D call uncertain. Germline CDR1 and CDR2: SGHNT and YYREEE (reference sequence). The CDR3 consists of 12 residues. V lost 3 bases to trimming and J lost 4 bases, with 5 bases between them. The CDR3 region has the DNA TGTGCCAGCAGCTACTATTACAATGAGCAGTTCTTC. It yields the protein CASSYYYNEQFF.

This clone was recorded only once. The chain links TRBV3-1 (or the pseudogene TRBV3-2) to TRBJ1-2, with 7 bases identical to TRBD1. CDR3 length equals 13 residues. The J segment lost 2 bases and the V segment lost 4 bases, leaving 1 base of the junction unmatched. CDR1 is LGHDT and CDR2 is YNNKEL in the germline V gene (reference sequence). The CDR3: CASSPGQNYGYTF. The CDR3 DNA sequence: TGTGCCAGCAGCCCGGGACAGAACTATGGCTACACCTTC.

The V gene is TRBV7-2, the J gene TRBJ2-7; unclear D gene. CDR1 SGHTA and CDR2 FQGNSA come from the germline V gene. The CDR3 loop spans 12 amino acids. V dropped 5 bases and J dropped 0 bases, with 5 bases sitting between them. The CDR3: CASSHDSYEQYF. The CDR3 DNA sequence: TGTGCCAGCAGCCATGACTCCTACGAGCAGTACTTC.

The chain joins TRBV7-9 to TRBJ2-1, with 7 bases matching TRBD1. The CDR3 runs 16 residues. V lost 5 bases, J lost 0 bases, and 7 bases stayed unmatched. Germline V gives CDR1 SEHNR, CDR2 FQNEAQ (reference sequence). The CDR3 is CASSGAGGSSYNEQFF. CDR3 sequence (DNA): TGTGCCAGCAGCGGAGCAGGGGGAAGCTCCTACAATGAGCAGTTCTTC.

The rearrangement uses TRBV19 and TRBJ1-1; the match to TRBD1 covers 8 bases. Looked up from germline, CDR1 is LNHDA and CDR2 is SQIVND (reference sequence). The CDR3 has 14 residues. The junction had 2 bases not matched to a gene; V was cut back by 5 bases and J by 0 bases. The DNA of the CDR3 is TGTGCCAGTAGTGACAGGGGATTGAACACTGAAGCTTTCTTT. Its protein product is CASSDRGLNTEAFF. Full variable domain (outside the CDR3, taken from reference TRBV19 and TRBJ1-1): DGGITQSPKYLFRKEGQNVTLSCEQNLNHDAMYWYRQDPGQGLRLIYYSQIVNDFQKGDIAEGYSVSREKKESFPLTVTSAQKNPTAFYLCASSDRGLNTEAFFGQGTRLTVV.

CDR3 sequence: CASGVVEGPEAFF. The CDR3 DNA sequence: TGTGCTAGTGGCGTGGTAGAGGGGCCTGAAGCTTTCTTT. The chain carries TRBV12-5 and TRBJ1-1; weak D call: TRBD1 (5 bases). The germline CDR1 and CDR2 sequences are LGHNT and FRNRAP. The length of the CDR3 is 13 residues. V lost 6 bases and J lost 6, with 14 bases in between.